The sequence of this TCR beta chain was determined in a study of T cells in Graves' hyperthyroidism and ophthalmopathy. CDR1 DFQATT and CDR2 SNEGSKA come from the germline V gene (reference sequence). Trimming cost V 0 bases and J 4 bases, with 13 bases left between them. The CDR3 runs to 14 residues. Researchers took RNA transcripts and amplified the TCR beta CDR3 regions from them. The TCR CDR3 was amplified in a first-round RT-PCR using the HTBI primer set. TCRdb reprocessed the multiplex PCR reads via MiXCR and lists one record per CDR3 protein. The table lists 550,000 to 600,000 distinct CDR3 sequences, 46% of them singletons. Clinical symptoms, serum thyroxine and TRAb, thyroid ultrasound and orbital computed tomography together formed the diagnostic basis. This clonotype was counted at least ten times. Its specificity is unknown. Findings of the study overall: A median about 6.5 months before onset, the model predicted ophthalmopathy.

This rearrangement joins TRBV20-1 to TRBJ2-7; D not certain. Sequencing used peripheral blood or thyroid tissue (not recorded which). The TCR was taken from an adult woman with Graves' disease, either hyperthyroidism or ophthalmopathy (not recorded which). CDR3 coding DNA: TGCAGTGCTAGAGATCGAACGTACGGATACGAGCAGTACTTC. This gives the protein CSARDRTYGYEQYF.